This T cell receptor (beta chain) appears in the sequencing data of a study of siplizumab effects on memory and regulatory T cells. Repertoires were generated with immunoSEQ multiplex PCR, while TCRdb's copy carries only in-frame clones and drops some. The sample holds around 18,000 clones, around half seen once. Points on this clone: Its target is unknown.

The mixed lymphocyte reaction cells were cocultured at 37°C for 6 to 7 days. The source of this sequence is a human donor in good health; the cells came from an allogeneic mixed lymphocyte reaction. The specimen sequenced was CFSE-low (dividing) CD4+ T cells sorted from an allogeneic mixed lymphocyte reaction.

CDR3 in DNA: TGTGCCAGCGAAGGACGGAACTATGGCTACACCTTC. This encodes CASEGRNYGYTF. The chain employs TRBV28 and TRBJ1-2; D is unresolved. V was trimmed by 8 bases and J by 2 bases, leaving 9 bases between them. Germline V CDR1 and CDR2: MDHEN, SYDVKM. The CDR3 has 12 amino acids.